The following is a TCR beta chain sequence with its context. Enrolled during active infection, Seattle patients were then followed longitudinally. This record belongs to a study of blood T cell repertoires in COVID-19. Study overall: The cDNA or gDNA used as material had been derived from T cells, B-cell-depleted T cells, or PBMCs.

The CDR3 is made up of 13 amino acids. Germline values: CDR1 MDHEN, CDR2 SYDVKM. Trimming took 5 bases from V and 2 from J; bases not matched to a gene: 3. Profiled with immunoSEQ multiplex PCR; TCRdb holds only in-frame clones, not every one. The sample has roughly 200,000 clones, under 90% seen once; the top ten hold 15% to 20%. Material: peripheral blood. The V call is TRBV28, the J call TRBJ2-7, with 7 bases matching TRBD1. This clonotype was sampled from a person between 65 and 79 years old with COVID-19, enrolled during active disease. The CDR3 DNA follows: TGTGCCAGCAGTGGGGGACAGCCCTACGAGCAGTACTTC. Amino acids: CASSGGQPYEQYF.